The present entry profiles one T cell receptor beta chain with its context. CDR1 is LGHNA, CDR2 YSLEER, per germline. V was pared by 0 bases and J by 0 bases, with 12 bases between. The CDR3 totals 18 residues. Here immunoSEQ multiplex PCR was the method, and the copy in TCRdb shows in-frame clones only, minus some. The table records 130,000 to 150,000 clones, 84% of them present only once. This entry comes from a study of blood T cell repertoires in COVID-19. For the study at large: The samples span acute and convalescent COVID-19 from the United States, Italy and Spain.

The V call is TRBV4-3, the J call TRBJ2-6; a weak D match, TRBD2 (5 bases). This sequence originates from a human donor in a cohort sampled during active COVID-19. Sequencing was performed on peripheral blood. Written as DNA, the CDR3 is TGCGCCAGCAGCCAAGATCATCGGGGAAGCTCTGGGGCCAACGTCCTGACTTTC. Protein product: CASSQDHRGSSGANVLTF.